The 29 T cell receptor beta chains listed next were all sequenced from one sample in a study of identical twins. TCRdb re-called the 5' RACE reads with MiXCR, one entry per CDR3 protein. There are some 760,000 distinct CDR3 sequences in the sample; around a sixth occur only once, and approximately 14% lies in the top ten. The data also belong to a second study, concerning T cells expressing NK-cell markers.

Sequenced material: PBMCs. The receptors come from a woman aged 18-30 years in good health.

The chain is built from TRBV19 and TRBJ1-2; no firm D call. Germline V gene sequence: CDR1 LNHDA, CDR2 SQIVND (reference sequence). CDR3 size: 12 residues. V was clipped by 3 bases and J by 8 bases, with 10 bases between them. CDR3 sequence (DNA): TGTGCCAGTAGTATTTTGGGTGGAGGCTACACCTTC. This encodes CASSILGGGYTF.

This clonotype was seen only a few times. At one of its ends the junction is not consistent with the germline gene, which may arise from a read error. V and J are TRBV29-1 and TRBJ2-3, with D possibly being TRBD1 (6 bases). This CDR3 region has 13 residues. The germline V gene encodes CDR1 SQVTM and CDR2 ANQGSEA. CDR3 residues: CSVTGSRTDTQYF. In nucleotides, the CDR3 is TGCAGCGTCACAGGGTCTCGCACGGATACGCAGTATTTT.

This clonotype was seen only a few times. J is TRBJ2-7 and V is TRBV20-1; D may be TRBD2 (5 bases). Per germline, CDR1 DFQATT and CDR2 SNEGSKA (reference sequence). This CDR3 region has 13 residues. The V end was cut by 2 bases, the J end by 4 bases, with 12 bases between. The DNA of the CDR3 is TGCAGTGCTAGAAGCGGTGCCGTGTACGAGCAGTACTTC. Translating gives CSARSGAVYEQYF.

This chain connects TRBV6-1 to TRBJ2-7, with D possibly being TRBD2 (6 bases). CDR1 is MNHNS, CDR2 SASEGT, per germline. This CDR3 has 15 amino acids. V gave up 6 bases and J gave up 0 bases, with 15 bases separating them. As DNA, the CDR3 is TGTGCCAGCAGCAGCTATAGCGGAGCCTCCTACGAGCAGTACTTC. It is translated as CASSSYSGASYEQYF.

CDR3 coding DNA: TGTGCCAGCAGCCAAGGTAGCGCATACAATGAGCAGTTCTTC. It translates to CASSQGSAYNEQFF. The chain uses TRBV14 and TRBJ2-1; D is possibly TRBD2 (5 bases). The CDR3 runs to 14 residues. Trimming shortened V by 1 base and J by 4 bases, and 8 bases separated the two germline ends. The germline V gene has CDR1 SGHDN and CDR2 FVKESK.

Comments on this clonotype: It is likely a read error, because the conserved phenylalanine at the end of the CDR3 is missing. This chain joins TRBV5-1 and TRBJ1-1; D remains unclear. CDR1 SGHRS and CDR2 YFSETQ come from the germline V gene. Trimming took off 2 bases at V and 6 bases at J, with 14 bases between the two ends. This CDR3 is 14 amino acids long. The CDR3 DNA follows: TGCGCCAGCAGCTTCGAGGGTAAACAGTCTGAAGCTTTCTCT. This sequence encodes CASSFEGKQSEAFS.

This clonotype was counted once. This chain joins TRBV7-2 and TRBJ2-5; weak D call: TRBD1 (5 bases). V gave up 2 bases and J gave up 12 bases, with 10 bases separating them. Per the germline V gene, CDR1 is SGHTA and CDR2 is FQGNSA. The CDR3 is made up of 11 amino acids. CDR3 region: CASSLQGIKYF. CDR3 nucleotides: TGTGCCAGCAGCTTACAGGGAATTAAGTACTTC.

This clonotype has a handful of counts. The chain links TRBV27 to TRBJ2-1; perhaps D is TRBD1 or TRBD2 (6 bases each). The CDR3 runs to 15 residues. Trimming removed 6 bases from V and 5 bases from J, with 17 bases in between. Germline assignment: CDR1 MNHEY and CDR2 SMNVEV (reference sequence). The CDR3 DNA is TGTGCCAGCAGACTACGGGGGCTCCCTAACAATGAGCAGTTCTTC. Its protein product is CASRLRGLPNNEQFF.

This clonotype was seen many times. This sequence joins TRBV12-3 or TRBV12-4 and TRBJ2-7; a weak D match, TRBD1 (6 bases). V lost 6 bases to trimming and J lost 5 bases, with 8 bases between them. CDR3 size: 11 residues. This CDR3 is CASSRGNEQYF. As DNA, the CDR3 is TGTGCCAGCAGCAGGGGTAACGAGCAGTACTTC.

This chain connects TRBV10-3 to TRBJ1-2, with 7 bases aligning to TRBD1. Germline V gives CDR1 ENHRY, CDR2 SYGVKD. The CDR3 runs to 14 residues. The V segment lost 5 bases and the J segment 3 bases; nucleotides outside the gene matches: 6. The CDR3, as DNA: TGTGCCATCAGTCCAAGGACAGGCTACTATGGCTACACCTTC. The encoded protein is CAISPRTGYYGYTF.

CDR3 DNA sequence: TGCGCCAGCAGCTTGGTCGGTTCAGGGTCAGCGAACTATGGCTACACCTTC. Amino acid sequence: CASSLVGSGSANYGYTF. This chain joins TRBV5-1 and TRBJ1-2, with a tentative D call TRBD1 (5 bases). Per the germline V gene, CDR1 is SGHRS and CDR2 is YFSETQ. The V end was cut by 0 bases, the J end by 2 bases, with 17 bases between. CDR3 size: 17 residues. Combining the CDR3 with reference TRBV5-1 and TRBJ1-2 gives the whole variable domain KAGVTQTPRYLIKTRGQQVTLSCSPISGHRSVSWYQQTPGQGLQFLFEYFSETQRNKGNFPGRFSGRQFSNSRSEMNVSTLELGDSALYLCASSLVGSGSANYGYTFGSGTRLTVV.

This clonotype turned up a few times. The genes are TRBV11-2 and TRBJ2-1; perhaps TRBD2 as D (5 bases). Trimming took 0 bases from V and 8 from J, leaving 11 bases between them. CDR3 size: 14 residues. The germline gives CDR1 SGHAT, CDR2 FQNNGV. CDR3 bases: TGTGCCAGCAGCTTAGATACGGGATCGGATGAGCAGTTCTTC. It codes for CASSLDTGSDEQFF.

V gene TRBV2 combines with J gene TRBJ2-5, with D unresolved. CDR1 and CDR2 (germline): SNHLY, FYNNEI. Trimming took 6 bases from V and 7 from J, leaving 12 bases between them. There are 12 residues in the CDR3. Written as DNA, the CDR3 is TGTGCCAGCAGAGCAGCTCCCTTGACCCAGTACTTC. Its translation: CASRAAPLTQYF.

The V call is TRBV4-1, the J call TRBJ2-5; 8 nucleotides align to TRBD2. The ends lost 1 base at V and 3 bases at J; junction bases unmatched: 4. CDR1 MGHRA and CDR2 YSYEKL come from the germline V gene. This CDR3 is 15 amino acids long. For the CDR3, the DNA is TGCGCCAGCAGCCAAGGGTCCGGGAGGGAAGAGACCCAGTACTTC. As protein: CASSQGSGREETQYF.

This chain uses TRBV6-4 with TRBJ2-1, with TRBD2 matching 7 bases. Losses at the gene ends were 7 bases for V and 5 bases for J; bases not matched to a gene: 14. Per the germline V gene, CDR1 is MRHNA and CDR2 is SNTAGT. This CDR3 is built from 16 residues. The CDR3 nucleotides read TGTGCCAGCAACATTTCCCTAGCGGAAAAGAACAATGAGCAGTTCTTC. Its translation is CASNISLAEKNNEQFF.

This clonotype was observed a handful of times. The rearrangement uses TRBV7-9 and TRBJ2-1, with a weak D call TRBD2 (6 bases). Trimming took 5 bases from V and 8 from J, leaving 13 bases between them. The germline V gene encodes CDR1 SEHNR and CDR2 FQNEAQ (reference sequence). The CDR3 consists of 13 residues. CDR3 coding DNA: TGTGCCAGCAGCCCAAGCGGGCGGCATGAGCAGTTCTTC. Amino acid sequence: CASSPSGRHEQFF.

There are a few counts of this clonotype. V gene TRBV7-9 combines with J gene TRBJ1-2, with 8 bases lining up with TRBD1. J lost 8 bases, V lost 3 bases, and 2 bases had no gene match. This CDR3 contains 12 residues. Germline-derived CDR1 and CDR2 are SEHNR and FQNEAQ (reference sequence). CDR3 in DNA: TGTGCCAGCAGCTTCACAGGGGGAGGCTACACCTTC. Protein sequence: CASSFTGGGYTF.

The sample holds many counts of this clonotype. The chain combines TRBV12-3 or TRBV12-4 with TRBJ1-1; no clear D. Trimming removed 6 bases from V and 1 base from J, with 6 bases in between. This CDR3 is built from 12 residues. CDR3 region: CASRKGNTEAFF. The CDR3 DNA follows: TGTGCCAGCAGGAAGGGGAACACTGAAGCTTTCTTT.

The chain combines TRBV20-1 with TRBJ2-1, with 11 bases fitting TRBD2. V lost 5 bases and J lost 8; bases outside the gene matches: 14. The CDR3 loop spans 16 amino acids. Germline CDR1 is DFQATT and CDR2 is SNEGSKA (reference sequence). CDR3 nucleotides: TGCAGTGCTCACGGATTAGCGGGAGGGAGATTCGATGAGCAGTTCTTC. Its translation: CSAHGLAGGRFDEQFF.

This clonotype has only a few counts. The chain links TRBV9 to TRBJ2-1; D is perhaps TRBD2 (5 bases). The CDR3 has 13 residues. Germline V gene sequence: CDR1 SGDLS, CDR2 YYNGEE. Deletions cut 8 bases from V and 5 bases from J, with 14 bases between. The CDR3 here is CARISLGNNEQFF. In DNA form, the CDR3 reads TGTGCCAGAATATCACTAGGAAACAATGAGCAGTTCTTC.

This clonotype was counted only a few times. The V and J genes are TRBV27 and TRBJ2-1, with a tentative D call TRBD1 (5 bases). Germline CDR1 is MNHEY and CDR2 is SMNVEV (reference sequence). This CDR3 has 14 residues. Trimming took 8 bases from V and 10 from J, leaving 21 bases between them. CDR3 sequence reads: CASRQLLTGNEQFF. The CDR3 DNA reads as TGTGCCAGCCGCCAGCTCCTAACAGGCAACGAGCAGTTCTTC.

This chain uses TRBV3-1 with TRBJ2-2; D might be TRBD2 (6 bases). CDR1 is LGHDT, CDR2 YNNKEL, per germline (reference sequence). V gave up 6 bases and J gave up 3 bases, with 14 bases separating them. The CDR3 runs to 15 residues. The CDR3 reads CASRARGLDTGELFF. For the CDR3, the DNA is TGTGCCAGCAGGGCAAGGGGACTCGACACCGGGGAGCTGTTTTTT.

This clonotype has ten or more counts. This sequence joins TRBV7-9 and TRBJ1-4; D uncertain. The CDR3 runs 11 residues. V was clipped by 11 bases and J by 3 bases, with 7 bases between them. Germline CDR1 reads SEHNR; CDR2 reads FQNEAQ (reference sequence). The CDR3 region is CAAGANEKLFF. CDR3 bases: TGTGCCGCCGGGGCTAATGAAAAACTGTTTTTT.

This clonotype was detected only a few times. This chain connects TRBV12-3 or TRBV12-4 to TRBJ1-2; the match to TRBD1 covers 11 bases. The V and J ends lost 2 bases and 3 bases, in that order; junction bases with no gene match: 8. CDR3 length equals 17 residues. Here the CDR3 reads CASSLSGTGGFDYGYTF. CDR3 DNA: TGTGCCAGCAGTTTATCTGGGACAGGGGGTTTCGACTATGGCTACACCTTC.

In this sample, this clonotype turned up once. A read error may be the cause here, since a much bigger clone is one base away. This sequence joins TRBV2 and TRBJ2-6, with D hard to call. The length of the CDR3 is 11 residues. CDR1 is SNHLY and CDR2 is FYNNEI in the germline V gene. V was pared by 9 bases and J by 1 base, with 1 base between. Here the CDR3 DNA reads TGTGCCAGATCTGGGGCCAACGTCCTGACTTTC. It codes for CARSGANVLTF.

In its sample, this clonotype was seen a few times. The chain links TRBV25-1 to TRBJ2-4, with 12 bases fitting TRBD2. Germline CDR1 and CDR2: MGHDK and SYGVNS. This CDR3 has 14 residues. V lost 6 bases and J lost 11; bases outside the gene matches: 8. The CDR3 loop reads CASSPSGRVLLQYF. CDR3 bases: TGTGCCAGCAGCCCTAGCGGGAGGGTGCTTCTTCAGTACTTC.

This clonotype was picked up a small number of times. The rearrangement joins TRBV20-1 to TRBJ2-3, with TRBD1 as a possible D gene (6 bases). The length of the CDR3 is 15 residues. V was pared by 0 bases and J by 8 bases, with 18 bases between. The germline CDR1 and CDR2 sequences are DFQATT and SNEGSKA (reference sequence). The CDR3 here is CSARDHQGRSGTQYF. The CDR3 nucleotides read TGCAGTGCTAGAGATCACCAGGGGCGTTCGGGTACGCAGTATTTT.

This clonotype was found a few times. V usage is TRBV20-1 and J usage is TRBJ2-7; D not resolved. In germline, CDR1 is DFQATT, CDR2 SNEGSKA (reference sequence). The CDR3 is 14 amino acids. Deletions cut 5 bases from V and 0 bases from J, with 14 bases between. CDR3 sequence reads: CSAGRPGTSYEQYF. CDR3 sequence (DNA): TGCAGTGCTGGCAGGCCGGGCACCTCCTACGAGCAGTACTTC.

This clonotype was counted many times. V usage is TRBV12-3 or TRBV12-4 and J usage is TRBJ2-1, with TRBD1 as a possible D gene (5 bases). The germline V and J ends were trimmed by 7 bases and 4 bases, with 11 bases remaining between them. The CDR3 is 13 residues long. The CDR3 is CASTPGLYNEQFF. CDR3 nucleotides: TGTGCCAGCACTCCAGGGTTGTACAATGAGCAGTTCTTC.